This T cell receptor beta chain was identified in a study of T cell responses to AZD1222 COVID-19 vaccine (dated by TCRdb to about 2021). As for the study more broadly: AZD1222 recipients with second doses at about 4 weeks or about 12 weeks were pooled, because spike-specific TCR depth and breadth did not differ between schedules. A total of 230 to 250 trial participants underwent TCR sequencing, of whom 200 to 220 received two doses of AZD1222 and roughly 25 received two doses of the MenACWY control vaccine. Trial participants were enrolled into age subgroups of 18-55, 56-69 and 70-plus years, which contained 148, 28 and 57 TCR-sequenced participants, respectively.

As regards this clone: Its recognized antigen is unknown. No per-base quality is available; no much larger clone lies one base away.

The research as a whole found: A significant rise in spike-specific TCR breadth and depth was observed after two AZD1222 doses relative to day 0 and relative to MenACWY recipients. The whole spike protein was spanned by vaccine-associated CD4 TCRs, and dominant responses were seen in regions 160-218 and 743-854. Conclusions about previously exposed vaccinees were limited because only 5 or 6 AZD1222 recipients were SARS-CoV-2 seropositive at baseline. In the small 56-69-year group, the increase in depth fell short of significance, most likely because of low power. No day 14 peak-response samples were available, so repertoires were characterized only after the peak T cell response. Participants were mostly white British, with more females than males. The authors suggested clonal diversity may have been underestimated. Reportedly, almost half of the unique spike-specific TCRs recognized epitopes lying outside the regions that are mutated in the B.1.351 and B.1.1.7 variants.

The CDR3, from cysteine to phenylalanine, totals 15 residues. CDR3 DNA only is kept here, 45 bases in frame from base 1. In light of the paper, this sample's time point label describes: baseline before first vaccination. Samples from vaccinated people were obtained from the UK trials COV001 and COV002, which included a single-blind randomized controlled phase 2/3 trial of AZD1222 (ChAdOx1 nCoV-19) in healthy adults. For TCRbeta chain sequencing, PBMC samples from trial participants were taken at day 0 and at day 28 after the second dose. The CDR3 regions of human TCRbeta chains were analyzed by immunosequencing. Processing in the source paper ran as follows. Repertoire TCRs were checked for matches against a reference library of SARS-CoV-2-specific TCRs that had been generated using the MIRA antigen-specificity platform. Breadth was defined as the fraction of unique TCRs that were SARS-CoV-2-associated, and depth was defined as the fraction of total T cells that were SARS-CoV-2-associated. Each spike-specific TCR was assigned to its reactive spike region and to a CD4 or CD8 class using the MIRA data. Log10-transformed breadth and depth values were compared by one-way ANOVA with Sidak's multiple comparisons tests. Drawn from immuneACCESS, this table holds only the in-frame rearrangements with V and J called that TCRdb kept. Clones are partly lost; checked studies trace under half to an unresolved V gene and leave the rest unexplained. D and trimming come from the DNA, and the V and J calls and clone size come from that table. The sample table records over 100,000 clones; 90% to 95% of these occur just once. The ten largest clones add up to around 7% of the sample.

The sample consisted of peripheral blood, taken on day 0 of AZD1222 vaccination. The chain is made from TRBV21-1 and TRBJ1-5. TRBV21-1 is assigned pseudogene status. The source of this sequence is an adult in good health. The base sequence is TGTGCCAGCAGTCAAGAGGAGGCATCAGCGCAGCCCCAGCATTTT. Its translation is CASSQEEASAQPQHF.